The present entry profiles one TCR beta chain with its context. Its matching antigen is unknown. The germline CDR1 and CDR2 sequences are SGHTA and FQGTGA. This CDR3 is 14 amino acids long. J gave up 2 bases and V 3 bases, and 2 bases lay outside the gene matches. The treatment is: over 15 received Ad26.COV2.S at low or high dose, single or two shots; 5 received placebo; per-sample allocation not given. Following the first vaccine or placebo injection, samples were taken on day 63. This vaccine is an Ad26 vector that expresses the Wuhan-strain SARS-CoV-2 spike. Sequencing was performed with immunoSEQ multiplex PCR; in TCRdb, only in-frame clones are kept and a portion is missing. The data contain roughly 350,000 clones, 80% to 90% of them singletons. The data were obtained in a study of Ad26.COV2.S vaccination and SARS-CoV-2 variants. Study results and caveats: Participants in the vaccine arm had higher spike-specific TCR breadth; placebo recipients had lower. Post-vaccination spike-specific CD8+ and CD4+ T cell responses reportedly had substantial breadth. Whether participants received vaccine or placebo, their non-spike TCR breadth was similar.

The V and J genes are TRBV7-3 and TRBJ2-3; TRBD1 matches 7 bases. The specimen was peripheral blood, collected in a trial of Ad26.COV2.S vaccine versus placebo. This receptor was identified in a person aged 18 to 59 who received the Ad26.COV2.S COVID-19 vaccine or a placebo. The DNA for the CDR3 is TGTGCCAGCAGCTTGGGACAGCCCACAGATACGCAGTATTTT. Translation: CASSLGQPTDTQYF.